This T cell receptor (beta chain) was recorded in a study of shared clonotypes between healthy human individuals. Repertoires were generated with immunoSEQ multiplex PCR, while TCRdb's copy carries only in-frame clones and drops some. The sample yields roughly 500,000 clones, about 96% seen once. CDR3 length equals 14 residues. The germline CDR1 and CDR2 sequences are KGHSH and LQKENI. Trimming removed 2 bases at V and 6 bases at J, with 14 bases between. General study results and limits: Generally, estimated richness proved larger in naive subsets than it did in memory subsets. Clonotypes not shared had lower generation probabilities than those common to all four donors.

As to this clone: Its antigen is not known.

Source material: naive CD4+ T cells sorted from blood. The subset: CD45RA+ positively selected. The chain uses TRBV18 and TRBJ2-7; a possible D gene is TRBD2 (6 bases). This TCR was sampled from a woman in her thirties in good health. The CDR3 here is CASSPGGVPLEQYF. DNA of the CDR3: TGTGCCAGCTCACCAGGAGGGGTGCCTCTCGAGCAGTACTTC.